This T cell receptor (beta chain) was retrieved from a study of neurological immune-mediated disorders. 5'RACE with 10-nucleotide random UMIs produced the cDNA. Over 170 million TCR-beta sequences (from 15-18 subjects) were yielded by each sequencing run. TCRdb reanalysed the 5' RACE reads using MiXCR and keeps one entry per CDR3 protein. The sample consists of 72,000 or so distinct CDR3 sequences, roughly a sixth of them appearing once. Healthy control samples came from blood bank volunteers in Maryland, USA. The unsorted libraries had their origin in 2 million PBMCs stored at -80 C. In its sample, this clonotype was seen many times. The sequencing sample was made of PBMCs. The sequence was obtained from a middle-aged woman in good health.

The CDR3 nucleotides are TGTGCCAGCAGCTTAGGTCAATGGGGGACTAGCGGGGGGGCCCTGGCAGATACGCAGTATTTT. Residues: CASSLGQWGTSGGALADTQYF. The genes are TRBV13 and TRBJ2-3; 16 nucleotides match TRBD2. Germline-derived CDR1 and CDR2 are PRHDT and FYEKMQ (reference sequence). V shed 0 bases, J shed 4 bases, and the junction held 13 bases outside the gene matches. The CDR3 has 21 amino acids.